The rows below give T cell receptor beta chains drawn from one sample of a study of T cell repertoires in cytomegalovirus infection. Their antigen targets remain unknown. From the reads, TCRdb called clonotypes with MiXCR, one entry per CDR3 protein. The sample comprises about 890,000 distinct CDR3 sequences, around 30% of which are singletons, and around 15% rests with the top ten. Specimen: cultured CD8+ T cells from PBMCs, collected from culture after CMV antigen stimulation. These TCRs come from a human donor in good health (CMV status not recorded). Some clones in this sample may be carry-over from other donors' samples. Both conserved end residues are part of each CDR3. D genes are given only for firm matches. Size values are once, few and many counts, or a class for expanded clones, and some rows have none.

abundance	d_gene	v_gene	j_gene	CDR3nt	CDR3aa
-	TRBD1	TRBV27	TRBJ1-1	TGTGCCAGCGCAGGGGGAACGAATACTGAAGCTTTCTTT	CASAGGTNTEAFF
-	TRBD1	TRBV6-2/TRBV6-3	TRBJ2-7	TGTGCCAGCAGTTACCTCGCCGCTTACTTGGACAGGAATCTCTACGAGCAGTACTTC	CASSYLAAYLDRNLYEQYF
many	-	TRBV7-9	TRBJ1-4	TGTGCCAGCAGCTTAGCGCCAGGATTTGGGGCCCGGAGGGAAAAACTGTTTTTT	CASSLAPGFGARREKLFF
few	-	TRBV7-9	TRBJ2-1	TGTGCCAGCAGCTCCTCAATACGGAGCGGACTCTCGAGCTCCTACAATGAGCAGTTCTTC	CASSSSIRSGLSSSYNEQFF
-	-	TRBV3-1	TRBJ1-1	TGTGCCAGCAGCTACCACGGGGACGGAGCTTTCTTT	CASSYHGDGAFF
-	-	TRBV12-3/TRBV12-4	TRBJ2-2	TGTGCCAGCAGTTTTAGGGTCCGGGCCCTAACCGGGGAGCTGTTTTTT	CASSFRVRALTGELFF
few	-	TRBV7-6	TRBJ2-5	TGTGCCAGCAGCTCCCCGGGACACACGAGGGAGACCCAGTACTTC	CASSSPGHTRETQYF
many	-	TRBV12-3/TRBV12-4	TRBJ2-4	TGTGCCAGCAGTGGTATTTTCCCTCGGGGCTCTGAAAACATTCAGTACTTC	CASSGIFPRGSENIQYF
-	TRBD2	TRBV12-3/TRBV12-4	TRBJ2-1	TGTGCCAGCAGTTTAACCCTAGCGGGGGGGTCCTACAATGAGCAGTTCTTC	CASSLTLAGGSYNEQFF
few	-	TRBV10-3	TRBJ2-1	TGTGCCATCAGTGATCTGGTCCCACAGGGCTACAGCTATGAGCAGTTCTTC	CAISDLVPQGYSYEQFF